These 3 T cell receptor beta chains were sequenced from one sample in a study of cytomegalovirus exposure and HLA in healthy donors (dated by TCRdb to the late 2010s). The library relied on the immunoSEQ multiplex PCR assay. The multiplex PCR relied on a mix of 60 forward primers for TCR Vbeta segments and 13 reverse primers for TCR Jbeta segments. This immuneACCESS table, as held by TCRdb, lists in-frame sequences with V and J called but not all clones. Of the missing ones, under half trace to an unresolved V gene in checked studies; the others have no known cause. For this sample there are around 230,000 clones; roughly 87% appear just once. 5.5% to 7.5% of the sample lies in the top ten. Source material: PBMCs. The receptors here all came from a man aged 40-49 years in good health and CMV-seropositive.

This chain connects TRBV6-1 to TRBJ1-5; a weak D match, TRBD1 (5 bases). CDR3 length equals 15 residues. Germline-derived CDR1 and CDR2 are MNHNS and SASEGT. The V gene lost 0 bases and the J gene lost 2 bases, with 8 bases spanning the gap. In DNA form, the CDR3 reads TGTGCCAGCAGTGAAGCATGGGGGGGCAATCAGCCCCAGCATTTT. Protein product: CASSEAWGGNQPQHF.

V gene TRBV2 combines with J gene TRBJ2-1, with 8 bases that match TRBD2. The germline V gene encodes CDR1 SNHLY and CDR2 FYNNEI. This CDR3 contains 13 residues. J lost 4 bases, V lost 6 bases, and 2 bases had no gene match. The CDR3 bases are TGTGCCAGCAGGAGCGGGGGTTACAATGAGCAGTTCTTC. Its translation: CASRSGGYNEQFF.

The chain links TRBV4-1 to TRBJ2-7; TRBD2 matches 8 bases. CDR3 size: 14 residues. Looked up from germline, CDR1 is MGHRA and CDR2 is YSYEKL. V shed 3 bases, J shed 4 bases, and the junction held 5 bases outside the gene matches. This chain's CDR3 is CASSQGERGYEQYF. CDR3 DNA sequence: TGCGCCAGCAGCCAGGGCGAGCGGGGGTACGAGCAGTACTTC.